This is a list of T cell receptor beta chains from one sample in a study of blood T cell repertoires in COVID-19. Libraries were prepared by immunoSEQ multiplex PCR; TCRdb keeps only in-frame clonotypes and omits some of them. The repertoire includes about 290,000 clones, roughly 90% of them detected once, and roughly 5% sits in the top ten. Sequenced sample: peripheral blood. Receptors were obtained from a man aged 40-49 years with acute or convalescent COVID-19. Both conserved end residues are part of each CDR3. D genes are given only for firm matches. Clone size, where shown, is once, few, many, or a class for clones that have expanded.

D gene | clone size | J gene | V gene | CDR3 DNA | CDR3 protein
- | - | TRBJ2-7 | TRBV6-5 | TGTGCCAGCAAGAGGGCGGAGGATAACTCCTACGAGCAGTACTTC | CASKRAEDNSYEQYF
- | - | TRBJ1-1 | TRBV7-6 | TGTGCCAGCAGCTCCTCTGGGGGGGACGGCACTGAAGCTTTCTTT | CASSSSGGDGTEAFF
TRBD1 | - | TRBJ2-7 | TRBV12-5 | TGTGCTAGTGGTACCCTTTTCTCCGGGACAGGTTTTTACGAGCAGTACTTC | CASGTLFSGTGFYEQYF
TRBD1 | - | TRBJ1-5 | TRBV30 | TGTGCCTGGAGCGGCGGGACAGGGGTTCAGCCCCAGCATTTT | CAWSGGTGVQPQHF
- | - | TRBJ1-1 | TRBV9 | TGTGCCAGCAGCGTAGTATTGCCGGGCACTGAAGCTTTCTTT | CASSVVLPGTEAFF
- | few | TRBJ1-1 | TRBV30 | TGTGCCTGGAGTGGGGGCACGGAGACTGAAGCTTTCTTT | CAWSGGTETEAFF
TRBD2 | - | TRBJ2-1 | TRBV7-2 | TGTGCCAGCAGCTCCGGGACTAGCCTCAATGAGCAGTTCTTC | CASSSGTSLNEQFF
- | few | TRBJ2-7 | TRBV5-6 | TGTGCCAGCAGCTTGAGGTCAGGGGTCTACGAGCAGTACTTC | CASSLRSGVYEQYF
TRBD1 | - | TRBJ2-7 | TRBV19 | TGTGCCAGTAGATCACAGGGGAGCTCCTACGAGCAGTACTTC | CASRSQGSSYEQYF
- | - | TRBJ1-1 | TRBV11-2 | TGTGCCAGCAGCTTAACAGGGAGGGGAGCTTTCTTT | CASSLTGRGAFF
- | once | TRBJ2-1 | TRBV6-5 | TGTGCCAGCAGCCAGGGACTGTACAATGAGCAGTTCTTC | CASSQGLYNEQFF
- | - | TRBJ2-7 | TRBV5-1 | TGCGCCAGCAGCTGGGACACCTCCTACGAGCAGTACTTC | CASSWDTSYEQYF
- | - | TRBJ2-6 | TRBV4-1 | TGCGCCAGCAGCCAGCAGGGTACTGGGGCCAACGTCCTGACTTTC | CASSQQGTGANVLTF
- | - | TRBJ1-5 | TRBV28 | TGTGCCAGCAGTTTAGGGGGGTCCTACCCTAATAGCAATCAGCCCCAGCATTTT | CASSLGGSYPNSNQPQHF
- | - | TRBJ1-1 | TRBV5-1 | TGCGCCAGCAGCTTTAAAGGGGCGAACACTGAAGCTTTCTTT | CASSFKGANTEAFF
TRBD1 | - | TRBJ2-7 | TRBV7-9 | TGTGCCAGCAGCTTAGACAGGGGGCGATCCTACGAGCAGTACTTC | CASSLDRGRSYEQYF
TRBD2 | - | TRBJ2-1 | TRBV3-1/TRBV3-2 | TGTGCCAGCAGCCCCCGGACTAGCGGGGGGCTCCGGGGTTTTGCCTACAATGAGCAGTTCTTC | CASSPRTSGGLRGFAYNEQFF
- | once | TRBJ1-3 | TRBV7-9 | TGTGCCAGCAGCTTAGGGCAGGGGTCTGGAAACACCATATATTTT | CASSLGQGSGNTIYF
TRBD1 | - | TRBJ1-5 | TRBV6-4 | TGTGCCAGCAGTTCTCTAACACAGGGGGATCTTAGCAATCAGCCCCAGCATTTT | CASSSLTQGDLSNQPQHF
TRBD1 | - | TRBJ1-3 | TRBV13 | TGTGCCAGCAGCTTGAGGGGGCTAGCTGGAAACACCATATATTTT | CASSLRGLAGNTIYF
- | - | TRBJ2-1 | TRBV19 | TGTGCCAGTTCGATTGGGAGCTCCTACAATGAGCAGTTCTTC | CASSIGSSYNEQFF
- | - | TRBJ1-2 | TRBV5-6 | TGTGCCAGCAGCCCAAACCGACAGGTCGGCTATGGCTACACCTTC | CASSPNRQVGYGYTF
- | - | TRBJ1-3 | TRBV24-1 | TGTGCCACCAGTGATGGGACTTCTGGAAACACCATATATTTT | CATSDGTSGNTIYF
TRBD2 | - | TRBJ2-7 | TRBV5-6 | TGTGCCAGCAGCCCCGGGACTAGCGGTTGGTATGAGCAGTACTTC | CASSPGTSGWYEQYF
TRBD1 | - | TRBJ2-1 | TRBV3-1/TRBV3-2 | TGTGCCAGCAGCCAAGATGGTACAGGGGGCCGCCGTTACAATGAGCAGTTCTTC | CASSQDGTGGRRYNEQFF
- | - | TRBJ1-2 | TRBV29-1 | TGCAGCGTTCTAAAAGGGGGGGACTATGGCTACACCTTC | CSVLKGGDYGYTF
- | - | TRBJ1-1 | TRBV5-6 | TGTGCCAGCAGCTTGGTCCGGGGTCTGATATTCACTGAAGCTTTCTTT | CASSLVRGLIFTEAFF
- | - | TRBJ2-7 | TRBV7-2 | TGTGCCAGCAGCTTGGGTTGGAGTTCCTACGAGCAGTACTTC | CASSLGWSSYEQYF
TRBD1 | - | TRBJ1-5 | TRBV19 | TGTGCCAGTAGCAAGGGGACAGGGGGCTATAGCAATCAGCCCCAGCATTTT | CASSKGTGGYSNQPQHF
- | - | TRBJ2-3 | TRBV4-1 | TGCGCCAGCAGCCAGGTTGGAGGAACTAGCACAGATACGCAGTATTTT | CASSQVGGTSTDTQYF
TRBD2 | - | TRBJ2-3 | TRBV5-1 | TGCGCCAGCAGCTCTGTAGCGGGGTCAGATACGCAGTATTTT | CASSSVAGSDTQYF
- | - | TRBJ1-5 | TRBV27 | TGTGCCAGCAGCCGGGTGTATAGCAATCAGCCCCAGCATTTT | CASSRVYSNQPQHF
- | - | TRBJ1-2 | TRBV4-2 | TGTGCCAGCAGCCAACCCCGGGGGGGGGCGGATAGTCATGGCTACACCTTC | CASSQPRGGADSHGYTF
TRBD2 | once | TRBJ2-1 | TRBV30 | TGTGCCTGGATGGGACTAAGCAATGAGCAGTTCTTC | CAWMGLSNEQFF
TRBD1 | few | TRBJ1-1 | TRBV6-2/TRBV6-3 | TGTGCCAGCAGTTTGGACAGGGGCACGAACACTGAAGCTTTCTTT | CASSLDRGTNTEAFF
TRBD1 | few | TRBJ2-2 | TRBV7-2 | TGTGCCAGCAGCTTCTTGGGACAGGGGACGAACACCGGGGAGCTGTTTTTT | CASSFLGQGTNTGELFF
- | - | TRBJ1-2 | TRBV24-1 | TGTGCCACCAGTGTGACAGCGCTCGACTACACCTTC | CATSVTALDYTF
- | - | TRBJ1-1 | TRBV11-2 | TGTGCCAGCAGCCCACCCCGGGGACTTACCCTGGAAGCTTTCTTT | CASSPPRGLTLEAFF
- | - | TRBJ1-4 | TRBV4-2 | TGTGCCAGCAGCCCCGGAGACTCAACTAATGAAAAACTGTTTTTT | CASSPGDSTNEKLFF
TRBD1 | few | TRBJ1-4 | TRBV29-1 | TGCAGCGTTCGGGACAGGGGGGGAGAAAAACTGTTTTTT | CSVRDRGGEKLFF
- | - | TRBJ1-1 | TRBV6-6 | TGTGCCAGCAGTTACACAGGTGAGGAAGCTTTCTTT | CASSYTGEEAFF
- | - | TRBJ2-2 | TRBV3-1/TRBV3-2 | TGTGCCAGCAGCCAATTTGGACAGAGGGAGCTGTTTTTT | CASSQFGQRELFF
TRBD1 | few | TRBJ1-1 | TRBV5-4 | TGTGCCAGCAGCTTTATACAGGGGGCGAGGACTGAAGCTTTCTTT | CASSFIQGARTEAFF
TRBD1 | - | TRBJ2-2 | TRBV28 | TGTGCCAGCAGTTTAGCAGGGGGCACCGGGGAGCTGTTTTTT | CASSLAGGTGELFF
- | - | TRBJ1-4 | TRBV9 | TGTGCCAGCAGCGCCGGACAGTCTAATGAAAAACTGTTTTTT | CASSAGQSNEKLFF